The present T cell receptor beta chain was sequenced within a study of beta chain features in type 1 diabetes. Study findings and constraints: Type 1 diabetes patients showed fewer insertions and more deletions at VDJ junctions. A greater similarity of naive, central memory and Treg TCRB repertoires was seen among patients than among healthy donors. Moderate but significant shortening of TCRB CDR3s was recorded in all four CD4+ subsets from Type 1 diabetes patients. Researchers cautioned that cDNA sequencing could over-represent cells with high TCR expression. Equally in patients and controls, PCR might preferentially amplify shorter templates.

Germline V gene data show CDR1 as LNHDA and CDR2 as SQIVND (reference sequence). The CDR3 loop spans 15 amino acids. V lost 5 bases, J lost 5 bases, and 11 bases stayed unmatched. The isolated RNA, all of it, was reverse transcribed, so expressed TCRB transcripts were what got sequenced. Sequencing used immunoSEQ multiplex PCR; TCRdb keeps in-frame clones, though not all of them. Among approximately 260,000 clones listed, just over 20% were seen once. This clone appeared a few times. Its antigen is not known. The source is a woman aged 40 to 50 with type 1 diabetes. Sequenced: naive CD4+ T cells from blood. This chain joins TRBV19 and TRBJ2-7; 8 bases match TRBD1. The CDR3 spells CASSLTTDRGDEQYF. For the CDR3, the DNA is TGTGCCAGTAGTTTGACGACAGACAGGGGAGACGAGCAGTACTTC.